This TCR beta chain was retrieved from a study of shared clonotypes between healthy human individuals. The assay was immunoSEQ multiplex PCR, and TCRdb's table has in-frame clones only and misses some. The sample lists around 600,000 clones, roughly 97% occurring once. The TCR sequence derives from a woman under 40 in good health. Material: naive CD4+ T cells sorted from blood. As to subset: CD45RA+ positively selected.

This chain's CDR3 is CASREGQGYGTQYF. CDR3 in DNA: TGCGCCAGCAGAGAGGGTCAGGGGTACGGGACCCAGTACTTC. The rearrangement uses TRBV5-1 and TRBJ2-5; D is perhaps TRBD1 (6 bases). The CDR3 is 14 residues long. Trimming took off 5 bases at V and 7 bases at J, with 18 bases between the two ends. Germline V gene data show CDR1 as SGHRS and CDR2 as YFSETQ.